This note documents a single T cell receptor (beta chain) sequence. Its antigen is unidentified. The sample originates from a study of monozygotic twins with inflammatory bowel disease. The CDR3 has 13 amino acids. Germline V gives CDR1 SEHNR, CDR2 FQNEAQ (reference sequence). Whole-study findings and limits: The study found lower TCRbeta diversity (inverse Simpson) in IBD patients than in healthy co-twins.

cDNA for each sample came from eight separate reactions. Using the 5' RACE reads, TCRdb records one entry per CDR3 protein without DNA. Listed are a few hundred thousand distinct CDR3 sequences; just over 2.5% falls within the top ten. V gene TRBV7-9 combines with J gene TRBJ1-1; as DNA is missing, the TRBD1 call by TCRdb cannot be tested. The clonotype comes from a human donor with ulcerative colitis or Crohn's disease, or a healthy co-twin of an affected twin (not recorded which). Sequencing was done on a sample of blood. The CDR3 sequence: CASSKAQGTEAFF. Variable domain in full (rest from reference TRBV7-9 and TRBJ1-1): DTGVSQNPRHKITKRGQNVTFRCDPISEHNRLYWYRQTLGQGPEFLTYFQNEAQLEKSRLLSDRFSAERPKGSFSTLEIQRTEQGDSAMYLCASSKAQGTEAFFGQGTRLTVV.